This TCR beta chain is drawn from a study of T-cell reconstitution after alpha-beta-depleted transplantation in children. Whole-study results and caveats: One year after transplant, T-cell counts and diversity came mostly from newly produced T cells.

Remarks on this clonotype: Its antigen is undetermined.

The library targeted TCRbeta and was prepared with unique molecular identifiers. A single record per CDR3 protein comes from TCRdb applying MiXCR to the PCR reads. The sample contains approximately 1,000,000 distinct CDR3 sequences, roughly 29% of which appear only once. CDR3 size: 13 residues. V was cut by 6 bases and J by 7 bases, with 18 bases left in between. In germline, CDR1 is SQVTM, CDR2 ANQGSEA. This specimen consisted of PBMCs, mostly from graft donor cells, obtained 360 days after TCRalphabeta/CD19-depleted stem cell transplant. This chain links TRBV29-1 with TRBJ1-2; the D gene is possibly TRBD1 (5 bases). This clonotype was sampled from a boy in the first two years of life who had a stem cell transplant for SCID, so the T cells may come from the graft donor. The chain's CDR3 is CSVQGPSVGGYTF. The CDR3 nucleotides read TGCAGCGTGCAGGGCCCTTCCGTCGGTGGCTACACCTTC.